A selection of T cell receptor beta chains follows, all from one sample in a study of cytomegalovirus exposure and HLA in healthy donors. Clones were read by immunoSEQ multiplex PCR, and TCRdb kept only the in-frame ones, dropping some. The table shows about 220,000 clones, with roughly 83% occurring only once. Sample: PBMCs. The source is a woman aged 25 to 45 in good health and CMV-seropositive. Both conserved end residues are part of each CDR3. Each record gives: clone size, D gene, CDR3 length, V gene, J gene, CDR3 protein, CDR3 DNA. A D gene is named only where the DNA matches it firmly. Clone sizes are given selectively: once, few, many, or a class where the clone is expanded.

clone_size: few; d_call: TRBD1; cdr3_length: 14; v_call: TRBV19; j_call: TRBJ1-1; cdr3_aa: CASSRRTGNTEAFF; cdr3_nt: TGTGCCAGTAGTAGAAGGACAGGGAACACTGAAGCTTTCTTT
clone_size: NA; d_call: NA; cdr3_length: 13; v_call: TRBV7-8; j_call: TRBJ2-7; cdr3_aa: CASSDTGWREQYF; cdr3_nt: TGTGCCAGCAGCGATACAGGGTGGCGCGAGCAGTACTTC
clone_size: few; d_call: TRBD1; cdr3_length: 14; v_call: TRBV19; j_call: TRBJ1-2; cdr3_aa: CASSVDREVYGYTF; cdr3_nt: TGTGCCAGTAGTGTGGACAGGGAGGTTTATGGCTACACCTTC
clone_size: NA; d_call: TRBD2; cdr3_length: 18; v_call: TRBV4-1; j_call: TRBJ2-1; cdr3_aa: CASSPRTSGVGVPSEQFF; cdr3_nt: TGCGCCAGCAGCCCTCGGACTAGCGGTGTTGGAGTTCCCAGTGAGCAGTTCTTC
clone_size: NA; d_call: NA; cdr3_length: 14; v_call: TRBV10-1; j_call: TRBJ2-1; cdr3_aa: CASSESIGGPEQFF; cdr3_nt: TGCGCCAGCAGTGAGTCAATAGGCGGCCCAGAGCAGTTCTTC
clone_size: NA; d_call: TRBD2; cdr3_length: 14; v_call: TRBV30; j_call: TRBJ2-3; cdr3_aa: CAWSGLAGTDTQYF; cdr3_nt: TGTGCCTGGAGTGGACTAGCGGGAACAGATACGCAGTATTTT
clone_size: NA; d_call: NA; cdr3_length: 13; v_call: TRBV2; j_call: TRBJ1-1; cdr3_aa: CATRVGWNTEAFF; cdr3_nt: TGTGCCACTCGTGTAGGGTGGAACACTGAAGCTTTCTTT
clone_size: NA; d_call: TRBD2; cdr3_length: 16; v_call: TRBV11-2; j_call: TRBJ2-5; cdr3_aa: CASRPPGASGVETQYF; cdr3_nt: TGTGCCAGCAGACCCCCAGGGGCTAGCGGGGTGGAGACCCAGTACTTC
clone_size: NA; d_call: NA; cdr3_length: 16; v_call: TRBV6-5; j_call: TRBJ2-6; cdr3_aa: CASSYSGGSGANVLTF; cdr3_nt: TGTGCCAGCAGTTACTCGGGGGGCTCTGGGGCCAACGTCCTGACTTTC
clone_size: NA; d_call: TRBD1; cdr3_length: 15; v_call: TRBV2; j_call: TRBJ1-1; cdr3_aa: CASSEAQGGYPEAFF; cdr3_nt: TGTGCCAGCAGTGAAGCGCAGGGGGGGTATCCTGAAGCTTTCTTT
clone_size: NA; d_call: NA; cdr3_length: 15; v_call: TRBV28; j_call: TRBJ1-2; cdr3_aa: CASSNRGGNFYGYTF; cdr3_nt: TGTGCCAGCAGTAATCGAGGGGGGAACTTCTATGGCTACACCTTC
clone_size: NA; d_call: NA; cdr3_length: 14; v_call: TRBV28; j_call: TRBJ2-7; cdr3_aa: CASTPGTNAYEQYF; cdr3_nt: TGTGCCAGCACCCCCGGGACAAATGCCTACGAGCAGTACTTC
clone_size: NA; d_call: TRBD1; cdr3_length: 13; v_call: TRBV29-1; j_call: TRBJ2-1; cdr3_aa: CSVKGAGKNEQFF; cdr3_nt: TGCAGCGTTAAGGGGGCGGGTAAGAATGAGCAGTTCTTC
clone_size: once; d_call: TRBD2; cdr3_length: 15; v_call: TRBV11-2; j_call: TRBJ2-1; cdr3_aa: CASSLASGSPHEQFF; cdr3_nt: TGTGCCAGCAGCTTAGCTAGCGGGAGTCCCCATGAGCAGTTCTTC
clone_size: once; d_call: NA; cdr3_length: 17; v_call: TRBV30; j_call: TRBJ1-2; cdr3_aa: CAWTPPGRSYPKGGYTF; cdr3_nt: TGTGCCTGGACCCCTCCTGGCAGGTCTTATCCTAAAGGAGGCTACACCTTC
clone_size: NA; d_call: NA; cdr3_length: 14; v_call: TRBV15; j_call: TRBJ1-2; cdr3_aa: CATSRDRGYYGYTF; cdr3_nt: TGTGCCACCAGCAGAGATAGGGGGTACTATGGCTACACCTTC
clone_size: NA; d_call: NA; cdr3_length: 12; v_call: TRBV2; j_call: TRBJ1-2; cdr3_aa: CANTKNPYGYTF; cdr3_nt: TGTGCCAACACTAAAAACCCGTATGGCTACACCTTC
clone_size: NA; d_call: TRBD2; cdr3_length: 14; v_call: TRBV15; j_call: TRBJ2-1; cdr3_aa: CATSRGGLAGEQFF; cdr3_nt: TGTGCCACCAGCAGAGGAGGACTAGCGGGGGAGCAGTTCTTC
clone_size: once; d_call: NA; cdr3_length: 12; v_call: TRBV9; j_call: TRBJ1-2; cdr3_aa: CASNQGHYGYTF; cdr3_nt: TGTGCCAGCAATCAGGGGCACTATGGCTACACCTTC
clone_size: NA; d_call: TRBD2; cdr3_length: 15; v_call: TRBV29-1; j_call: TRBJ2-1; cdr3_aa: CSVFPLAGIDNEQFF; cdr3_nt: TGCAGCGTTTTTCCTCTAGCGGGGATAGACAATGAGCAGTTCTTC
clone_size: once; d_call: TRBD2; cdr3_length: 16; v_call: TRBV27; j_call: TRBJ2-3; cdr3_aa: CASSRRLATSTDTQYF; cdr3_nt: TGTGCCAGCAGTCGACGACTAGCGACTAGCACAGATACGCAGTATTTT
clone_size: NA; d_call: TRBD2; cdr3_length: 13; v_call: TRBV27; j_call: TRBJ2-5; cdr3_aa: CASSGGLDMAQYF; cdr3_nt: TGTGCCAGCAGTGGGGGACTAGACATGGCCCAGTACTTC
clone_size: few; d_call: NA; cdr3_length: 14; v_call: TRBV5-1; j_call: TRBJ2-7; cdr3_aa: CASSLSGNTYEQYF; cdr3_nt: TGCGCCAGCAGCTTGTCAGGGAACACCTACGAGCAGTACTTC
clone_size: NA; d_call: NA; cdr3_length: 17; v_call: TRBV14; j_call: TRBJ2-1; cdr3_aa: CASSQSQGLAYYNEQFF; cdr3_nt: TGTGCCAGCAGCCAATCCCAGGGCCTTGCCTACTACAATGAGCAGTTCTTC
clone_size: NA; d_call: NA; cdr3_length: 14; v_call: TRBV5-1; j_call: TRBJ1-4; cdr3_aa: CASAARSFNEKLFF; cdr3_nt: TGCGCCAGCGCTGCCAGGAGCTTTAATGAAAAACTGTTTTTT
clone_size: NA; d_call: TRBD2; cdr3_length: 14; v_call: TRBV4-1; j_call: TRBJ2-7; cdr3_aa: CASSQGLAGDEQYF; cdr3_nt: TGCGCCAGCAGCCAAGGACTAGCGGGGGACGAGCAGTACTTC
clone_size: NA; d_call: NA; cdr3_length: 13; v_call: TRBV18; j_call: TRBJ1-2; cdr3_aa: CASTPGTFYGYTF; cdr3_nt: TGTGCCAGCACGCCCGGGACATTCTATGGCTACACCTTC
clone_size: NA; d_call: NA; cdr3_length: 13; v_call: TRBV7-9; j_call: TRBJ2-7; cdr3_aa: CASSLVSHLEQYF; cdr3_nt: TGTGCCAGCAGCTTAGTTTCTCACCTCGAGCAGTACTTC
clone_size: NA; d_call: NA; cdr3_length: 15; v_call: TRBV28; j_call: TRBJ1-1; cdr3_aa: CASSFRQGLNTEAFF; cdr3_nt: TGTGCCAGCAGTTTCCGACAAGGCTTAAACACTGAAGCTTTCTTT
clone_size: NA; d_call: NA; cdr3_length: 12; v_call: TRBV7-9; j_call: TRBJ2-1; cdr3_aa: CASSGLAYEQFF; cdr3_nt: TGTGCCAGCAGCGGGTTGGCGTATGAGCAGTTCTTC
clone_size: NA; d_call: NA; cdr3_length: 15; v_call: TRBV7-2; j_call: TRBJ1-4; cdr3_aa: CASRPTGFNNEKLFF; cdr3_nt: TGTGCCAGCAGACCGACCGGTTTCAATAATGAAAAACTGTTTTTT
clone_size: NA; d_call: NA; cdr3_length: 16; v_call: TRBV9; j_call: TRBJ1-1; cdr3_aa: CASSVATVRMNTEAFF; cdr3_nt: TGTGCCAGCAGCGTAGCGACGGTCAGAATGAACACTGAAGCTTTCTTT
clone_size: NA; d_call: NA; cdr3_length: 14; v_call: TRBV5-1; j_call: TRBJ2-1; cdr3_aa: CASSLSVAYNEQFF; cdr3_nt: TGCGCCAGCAGCTTGTCGGTCGCCTACAATGAGCAGTTCTTC
clone_size: NA; d_call: NA; cdr3_length: 14; v_call: TRBV4-3; j_call: TRBJ1-3; cdr3_aa: CASSQGGYGNTIYF; cdr3_nt: TGCGCCAGCAGCCAAGGAGGGTACGGAAACACCATATATTTT
clone_size: NA; d_call: NA; cdr3_length: 13; v_call: TRBV2; j_call: TRBJ1-4; cdr3_aa: CASTGNANEKLFF; cdr3_nt: TGTGCCAGCACAGGGAATGCTAATGAAAAACTGTTTTTT
clone_size: NA; d_call: NA; cdr3_length: 18; v_call: TRBV6-7; j_call: TRBJ1-1; cdr3_aa: CASSWTPGAHKENTEAFF; cdr3_nt: TGTGCCAGCAGTTGGACCCCCGGGGCCCACAAAGAGAACACTGAAGCTTTCTTT
clone_size: many; d_call: NA; cdr3_length: 14; v_call: TRBV6-5; j_call: TRBJ2-1; cdr3_aa: CASSYSRESDEQFF; cdr3_nt: TGTGCCAGCAGTTACTCCCGGGAGTCCGATGAGCAGTTCTTC
clone_size: once; d_call: NA; cdr3_length: 15; v_call: TRBV25-1; j_call: TRBJ1-1; cdr3_aa: CASSDWEGMNTEAFF; cdr3_nt: TGTGCCAGCAGTGACTGGGAGGGCATGAACACTGAAGCTTTCTTT